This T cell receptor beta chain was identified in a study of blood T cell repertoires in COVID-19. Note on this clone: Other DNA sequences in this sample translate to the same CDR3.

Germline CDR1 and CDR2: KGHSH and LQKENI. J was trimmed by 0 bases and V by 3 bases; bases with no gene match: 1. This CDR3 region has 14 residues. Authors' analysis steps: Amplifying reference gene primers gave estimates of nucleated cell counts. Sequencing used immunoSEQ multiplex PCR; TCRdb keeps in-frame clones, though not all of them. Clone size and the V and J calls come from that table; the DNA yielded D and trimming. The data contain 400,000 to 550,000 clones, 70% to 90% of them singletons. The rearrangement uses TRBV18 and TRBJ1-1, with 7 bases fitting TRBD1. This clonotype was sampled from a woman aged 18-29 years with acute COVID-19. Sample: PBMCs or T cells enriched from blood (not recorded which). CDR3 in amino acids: CASSPGTVNTEAFF. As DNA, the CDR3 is TGTGCCAGCTCACCGGGGACAGTGAACACTGAAGCTTTCTTT.